The T cell receptor (beta chain) under discussion was sequenced for a study of T cells in Graves' hyperthyroidism and ophthalmopathy. CDR3 length: 13 amino acids. Trimming removed 6 bases at V and 1 base at J, with 9 bases between. Looked up from germline, CDR1 is MDHEN and CDR2 is SYDVKM. There were TCR beta CDR3 regions amplified from RNA transcripts. First-round RT-PCR with HTBI primers amplified the TCR CDR3 region. TCRdb recomputed calls from the multiplex PCR reads with MiXCR, one row per CDR3 protein. The table records a few hundred thousand distinct CDR3 sequences, about 16% of them present only once. Broader study findings: Blood also held most thyroid clonotypes expanded beyond 0.001.

In its sample, this clonotype was seen many times. As yet, its antigen is unknown. The sequence came from a woman aged 55 to 70 with Graves' ophthalmopathy. This sequence joins TRBV28 and TRBJ1-1, with D hard to call. Source material: blood. The CDR3 spells CASSRRRNTEAFF. CDR3 sequence (DNA): TGTGCCAGCAGCCGTAGAAGGAACACTGAAGCTTTCTTT.